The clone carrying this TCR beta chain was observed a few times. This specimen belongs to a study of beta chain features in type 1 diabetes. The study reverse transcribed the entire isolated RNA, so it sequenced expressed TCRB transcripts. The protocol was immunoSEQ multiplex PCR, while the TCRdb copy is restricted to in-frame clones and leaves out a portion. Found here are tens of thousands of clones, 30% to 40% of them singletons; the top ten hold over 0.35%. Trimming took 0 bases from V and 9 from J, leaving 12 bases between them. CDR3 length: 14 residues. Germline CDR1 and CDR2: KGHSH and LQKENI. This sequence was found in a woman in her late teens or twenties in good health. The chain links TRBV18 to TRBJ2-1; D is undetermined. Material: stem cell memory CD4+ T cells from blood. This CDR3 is CASSPPNSNAEQFF. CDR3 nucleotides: TGTGCCAGCTCACCACCTAATAGCAACGCTGAGCAGTTCTTC. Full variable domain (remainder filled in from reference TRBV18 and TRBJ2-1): NAGVMQNPRHLVRRRGQEARLRCSPMKGHSHVYWYRQLPEEGLKFMVYLQKENIIDESGMPKERFSAEFPKEGPSILRIQQVVRGDSAAYFCASSPPNSNAEQFFGPGTRLTVL.